The 10 T cell receptor beta chains below all came from one sample that was sequenced in a study of shared clonotypes between healthy human individuals (dated by TCRdb to 2018 to 2020). Library generation was performed with the immunoSEQ multiplex PCR assay. TCRdb obtained this table from immuneACCESS and retained in-frame rearrangements with V and J assigned. These tables miss some clones; where compared with another copy, unresolved V genes account for less than half of the shortfall, and the remainder is unexplained. The sample table shows almost 750,000 clones, and over 60% are seen once. Around 1.7% of the sample is taken by the ten largest. The sequencing input was memory CD4+ T cells sorted from blood. The cell subset or site tag for this specimen amounts to: CD45RA-negative fraction. These receptors came from a woman between 25 and 40 years old in good health.

This clone was detected only a few times. This CDR3 is also generated by other DNA sequences in the sample. This rearrangement joins TRBV2 to TRBJ2-3; 11 nucleotides agree with TRBD2. V lost 2 bases and J lost 6; bases outside the gene matches: 4. The CDR3 covers 15 residues. Germline CDR1 SNHLY, CDR2 FYNNEI. This CDR3 reads CASSELAGGFDTQYF. The CDR3 DNA is TGTGCCAGCAGTGAACTAGCGGGAGGTTTTGATACGCAGTATTTT.

This clone was counted between two and nine times. The chain is built from TRBV7-2 and TRBJ2-1; D is undetermined. This CDR3 region has 16 residues. V lost 1 base, J lost 6 bases, and 16 bases lay in between. Germline CDR1 is SGHTA and CDR2 is FQGNSA. The CDR3 region is CASSLVGPPPGNEQFF. Written as DNA, the CDR3 is TGTGCCAGCAGCTTAGTCGGGCCGCCCCCAGGCAATGAGCAGTTCTTC.

V and J are TRBV4-2 and TRBJ2-1; weak D call: TRBD2 (5 bases). Germline CDR1 LGHNA, CDR2 YNFKEQ. The CDR3 length is 16 residues. V gave up 0 bases and J gave up 2 bases, with 11 bases separating them. CDR3 region: CASSQDLDLTYNEQFF. CDR3 sequence (DNA): TGTGCCAGCAGCCAAGACTTGGACTTGACCTACAATGAGCAGTTCTTC.

Worth noting for this clone: The sample holds other DNA sequences that translate to the same CDR3. The chain uses TRBV6-6 and TRBJ1-1, with D unresolved. The CDR3 spans 14 residues. Germline V gene lookup returns CDR1 MNHNY and CDR2 SVGAGI (reference sequence). V was pared by 0 bases and J by 1 base, with 6 bases between. The chain's CDR3 is CASSYSLGNTEAFF. CDR3 DNA sequence: TGTGCCAGCAGTTACTCGCTGGGGAACACTGAAGCTTTCTTT.

The gene calls are TRBV4-2 and TRBJ1-2; D is possibly TRBD1 (5 bases). V was cut by 0 bases and J by 0 bases, with 17 bases left in between. Germline values: CDR1 LGHNA, CDR2 YNFKEQ. CDR3 length equals 18 residues. For the CDR3, the DNA is TGTGCCAGCAGCCAAGAAGGCGGGGGGGTCCGAGCTAACTATGGCTACACCTTC. This codes for CASSQEGGGVRANYGYTF.

The V call is TRBV5-4, the J call TRBJ2-1, with 15 bases lining up with TRBD2. The CDR3 length is 18 residues. CDR1 is SGHNT, CDR2 YYREEE, per germline (reference sequence). The V segment lost 3 bases and the J segment 3 bases; nucleotides outside the gene matches: 7. In nucleotides, the CDR3 is TGTGCCAGCAGCTCCGGGACTAGCGGGAGGAGGGGCTACAATGAGCAGTTCTTC. Its protein product is CASSSGTSGRRGYNEQFF. Together with reference TRBV5-4 and TRBJ2-1, the CDR3 gives the full variable domain: ETGVTQSPTHLIKTRGQQVTLRCSSQSGHNTVSWYQQALGQGPQFIFQYYREEENGRGNFPPRFSGLQFPNYSSELNVNALELDDSALYLCASSSGTSGRRGYNEQFFGPGTRLTVL.

This clone was found a few times. The V gene is TRBV5-6, the J gene TRBJ2-5; no firm D call. The CDR3 consists of 13 residues. The germline V gene has CDR1 SGHDT and CDR2 YYEEEE. Trimming left V 2 bases short and J 4 bases short, with 9 bases between. CDR3 DNA: TGTGCCAGCAGCTTAGGGCAGGCAGAGACCCAGTACTTC. Amino acid sequence: CASSLGQAETQYF.

The count of this clone is one. This chain links TRBV27 with TRBJ1-3, with D perhaps matching TRBD1 (6 bases). This CDR3 region has 18 residues. The V gene's germline CDR1 is MNHEY and CDR2 SMNVEV (reference sequence). Trimming shortened V by 0 bases and J by 0 bases, and 15 bases separated the two germline ends. The CDR3 coding sequence is TGTGCCAGCAGTTTATCCGTTCCAGGGGTTACCTCTGGAAACACCATATATTTT. Its protein is CASSLSVPGVTSGNTIYF.

This rearrangement joins TRBV7-2 to TRBJ1-2, with 7 bases matching TRBD1. V dropped 5 bases and J dropped 1; count of bases not matched to a gene: 7. The CDR3 spans 15 residues. Germline V gene sequence: CDR1 SGHTA, CDR2 FQGNSA. The CDR3 loop reads CASSRRGQINYGYTF. The DNA for the CDR3 is TGTGCCAGCAGCCGACGGGGACAGATTAACTATGGCTACACCTTC.

The chain links TRBV27 to TRBJ2-7, with 13 bases identical to TRBD2. CDR3 length: 14 amino acids. In germline, CDR1 is MNHEY, CDR2 SMNVEV (reference sequence). J lost 7 bases, V lost 6 bases, and 6 bases had no gene match. The DNA of the CDR3 is TGTGCCAGCAGAGGACTAGCGGGAGATGAAGAGCAGTACTTC. Translated, it gives CASRGLAGDEEQYF.